These 18 T cell receptor beta chains share one sample of origin, sequenced in a study of OX40 agonist ivuxolimab in advanced cancers. Some clones are missing from TCRdb's copy, which holds only in-frame ones; the method was immunoSEQ multiplex PCR. The profile shows about 48,000 clones, around 87% of them singletons. The sequencing here drew on CD4+ or CD8+ T cells sorted from blood, taken in a trial of the OX40 agonist ivuxolimab. The receptor source for this set is an adult with an advanced solid tumor such as melanoma, head and neck, liver or kidney cancer.

The V gene is TRBV19, the J gene TRBJ2-1; tentatively, D is TRBD1 (6 bases). Germline-derived CDR1 and CDR2 are LNHDA and SQIVND (reference sequence). Trimming left V 3 bases short and J 2 bases short, with 11 bases between. The CDR3 extends over 15 amino acids. DNA of the CDR3: TGTGCCAGTAGTATGGACAGCAGAACCTACAATGAGCAGTTCTTC. It translates to CASSMDSRTYNEQFF.

V gene TRBV5-6 combines with J gene TRBJ1-6; tentatively, D is TRBD1 (6 bases). Germline loops: CDR1 SGHDT, CDR2 YYEEEE. CDR3 length: 13 residues. Trimming removed 7 bases at V and 9 bases at J, with 14 bases between. DNA for the CDR3: TGTGCCAGCGCCTCAGGGGACGGTTCACCCCTCCACTTT. Translation gives CASASGDGSPLHF. The full variable domain, rest sourced from reference TRBV5-6 and TRBJ1-6, is DAGVTQSPTHLIKTRGQQVTLRCSPKSGHDTVSWYQQALGQGPQFIFQYYEEEERQRGNFPDRFSGHQFPNYSSELNVNALLLGDSALYLCASASGDGSPLHFGNGTRLTVT.

V is TRBV14 and J is TRBJ1-1; 7 nucleotides agree with TRBD1. CDR3 length equals 14 residues. Germline V CDR1 and CDR2: SGHDN, FVKESK. Trimming removed 0 bases from V and 7 bases from J; junction bases left unmatched: 5. DNA of the CDR3: TGTGCCAGCAGCCAAGAGAGGGGGCTACGTGAAGCTTTCTTT. This translates into CASSQERGLREAFF. Full variable domain (outside the CDR3, taken from reference TRBV14 and TRBJ1-1): EAGVTQFPSHSVIEKGQTVTLRCDPISGHDNLYWYRRVMGKEIKFLLHFVKESKQDESGMPNNRFLAERTGGTYSTLKVQPAELEDSGVYFCASSQERGLREAFFGQGTRLTVV.

The rearrangement joins TRBV18 to TRBJ1-4, with D unresolved. Trimming pared 2 bases from V and 2 bases from J, leaving 12 bases between. This CDR3 comprises 16 residues. Germline loops: CDR1 KGHSH, CDR2 LQKENI. CDR3 sequence: CASSPILELTNEKLFF. CDR3 DNA sequence: TGTGCCAGCTCACCAATTCTCGAGTTGACTAATGAAAAACTGTTTTTT.

This sequence joins TRBV14 and TRBJ1-2; D might be TRBD1 (6 bases). V lost 4 bases to trimming and J lost 3 bases, with 9 bases between them. Looked up from germline, CDR1 is SGHDN and CDR2 is FVKESK. The CDR3 length is 13 residues. The CDR3 sequence: CASSLGQYYGYTF. For the CDR3, the DNA is TGTGCCAGCAGCCTTGGACAGTACTATGGCTACACCTTC. The full variable domain, rest sourced from reference TRBV14 and TRBJ1-2, is EAGVTQFPSHSVIEKGQTVTLRCDPISGHDNLYWYRRVMGKEIKFLLHFVKESKQDESGMPNNRFLAERTGGTYSTLKVQPAELEDSGVYFCASSLGQYYGYTFGSGTRLTVV.

This clone was seen a single time. This rearrangement joins TRBV7-7 to TRBJ2-3, with 13 bases lining up with TRBD2. Trimming cost V 5 bases and J 3 bases; bases outside gene matches: 2. The CDR3 covers 15 residues. Germline lookup yields CDR1 SSHAT and CDR2 FNYEAQ (reference sequence). The CDR3 region has the DNA TGTGCCAGCAGCCGGGGACTAGCGGGAACAGATACGCAGTATTTT. It encodes CASSRGLAGTDTQYF.

The CDR3 spells CASSLSVSGNTIYF. Here the CDR3 DNA reads TGTGCCAGCAGCTTATCAGTCTCTGGAAACACCATATATTTT. This chain joins TRBV7-2 and TRBJ1-3; unclear D gene. The CDR3 loop spans 14 amino acids. Trimming shortened V by 2 bases and J by 0 bases, and 5 bases separated the two germline ends. Germline V gene data show CDR1 as SGHTA and CDR2 as FQGNSA.

This chain connects TRBV6-5 to TRBJ2-3; D remains unclear. Germline V gene sequence: CDR1 MNHEY, CDR2 SVGAGI. The CDR3 extends over 14 amino acids. The V end was cut by 0 bases, the J end by 2 bases, with 6 bases between. The CDR3 protein is CASSYSPYTDTQYF. CDR3 nucleotide sequence: TGTGCCAGCAGTTACTCCCCTTACACAGATACGCAGTATTTT.

This clone showed up just once. This rearrangement joins TRBV15 to TRBJ2-5; 9 bases agree with TRBD1. J lost 5 bases, V lost 2 bases, and 6 bases had no gene match. This CDR3 is built from 15 residues. Germline CDR1 reads LNHNV; CDR2 reads YYDKDF (reference sequence). The CDR3 here is CATSRNRGQGETQYF. Written as DNA, the CDR3 is TGTGCCACCAGCAGAAACAGGGGGCAGGGGGAGACCCAGTACTTC.

J is TRBJ2-7 and V is TRBV11-2; D gene unclear. Trimming took off 1 base at V and 11 bases at J, with 15 bases between the two ends. This CDR3 spans 13 amino acids. Looked up from germline, CDR1 is SGHAT and CDR2 is FQNNGV. Here the CDR3 reads CASSLVGWMWEYF. CDR3 nucleotides: TGTGCCAGCAGCTTAGTCGGGTGGATGTGGGAGTACTTC.

The chain couples TRBV25-1 to TRBJ1-2, with 7 bases that match TRBD1. From germline, CDR1 is MGHDK and CDR2 SYGVNS. V dropped 4 bases and J dropped 0; count of bases not matched to a gene: 5. CDR3 size: 15 residues. The CDR3 reads CASSGHRGTNYGYTF. DNA for the CDR3: TGTGCCAGCAGTGGTCACAGGGGAACTAACTATGGCTACACCTTC.

The rearrangement uses TRBV6-6 and TRBJ2-5; D possibly corresponds to TRBD1 (6 bases). The V gene's germline CDR1 is MNHNY and CDR2 SVGAGI (reference sequence). The CDR3 contains 15 residues. V was shortened by 5 bases and J by 0 bases, with 13 bases between the two germline ends. This CDR3 is CASSPGTTYQETQYF. In DNA, the CDR3 is TGTGCCAGCAGTCCCGGGACAACGTACCAAGAGACCCAGTACTTC.

About this clone itself: Additional DNA sequences in this sample encode the identical CDR3. This chain links TRBV6-5 with TRBJ1-4; D ambiguous. Germline CDR1 MNHEY, CDR2 SVGAGI. Trimming took 10 bases from V and 10 from J, leaving 13 bases between them. This CDR3 comprises 11 residues. In DNA form, the CDR3 reads TGTGCCACCCTAGGACGAGGAAAACTGTTTTTT. This encodes CATLGRGKLFF.

In its sample, this clone was seen once. The chain links TRBV7-3 to TRBJ2-3, with TRBD2 matching 13 bases. CDR3 length equals 16 residues. CDR1 SGHTA and CDR2 FQGTGA come from the germline V gene. V dropped 5 bases and J dropped 8; count of bases not matched to a gene: 10. CDR3 sequence: CASSPTGTSGVGTQYF. CDR3 coding DNA: TGTGCCAGCAGCCCGACAGGGACTAGCGGGGTCGGTACGCAGTATTTT.

The chain uses TRBV30 and TRBJ1-2; D not certain. The germline V and J ends were trimmed by 2 bases and 7 bases, with 8 bases remaining between them. Per the germline V gene, CDR1 is GTSNPN and CDR2 is SVGIG (reference sequence). The CDR3 sequence is 11 residues long. The CDR3 sequence: CAWSTPFGYTF. CDR3 nucleotides: TGTGCCTGGAGTACACCCTTTGGCTACACCTTC.

J is TRBJ2-2 and V is TRBV18; possible D gene TRBD1, 5 bases. CDR1 KGHSH and CDR2 LQKENI come from the germline V gene. CDR3 length equals 14 residues. V was shortened by 2 bases and J by 6 bases, with 10 bases between the two germline ends. DNA of the CDR3: TGTGCCAGCTCACCAGCAGGGTTATCCGGGGAGCTGTTTTTT. Encoded protein: CASSPAGLSGELFF.

The CDR3 sequence is CASSPRTRAGELFF. Here the CDR3 DNA reads TGTGCCAGCAGCCCTAGGACTAGGGCCGGGGAGCTGTTTTTT. The V call is TRBV14, the J call TRBJ2-2; 7 nucleotides agree with TRBD2. V lost 4 bases, J lost 6 bases, and 5 bases stayed unmatched. This CDR3 spans 14 amino acids. CDR1 is SGHDN, CDR2 FVKESK, per germline.

This clone was found once. This chain connects TRBV15 to TRBJ2-5; 7 bases line up with TRBD2. Germline loops: CDR1 LNHNV, CDR2 YYDKDF (reference sequence). With V trimmed by 3 bases and J by 1 base, 5 bases remained unmatched. This CDR3 has 15 residues. CDR3: CATSRDRGGQETQYF. The CDR3, as DNA: TGTGCCACCAGCAGGGACCGCGGGGGCCAAGAGACCCAGTACTTC.